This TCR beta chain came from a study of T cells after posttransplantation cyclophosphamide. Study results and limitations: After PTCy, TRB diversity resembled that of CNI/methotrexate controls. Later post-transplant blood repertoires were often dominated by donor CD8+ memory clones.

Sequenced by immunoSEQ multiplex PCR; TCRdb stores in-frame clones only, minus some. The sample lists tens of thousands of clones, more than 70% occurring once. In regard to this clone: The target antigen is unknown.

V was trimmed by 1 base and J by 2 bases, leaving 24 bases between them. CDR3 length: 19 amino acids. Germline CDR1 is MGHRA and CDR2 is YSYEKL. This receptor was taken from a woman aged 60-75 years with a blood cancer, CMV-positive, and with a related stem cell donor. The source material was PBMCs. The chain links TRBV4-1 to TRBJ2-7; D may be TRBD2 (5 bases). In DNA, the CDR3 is TGCGCCAGCAGCCAAGGACCCACCCTAGATTGGGAGCCAGCCTACGAGCAGTACTTC. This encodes CASSQGPTLDWEPAYEQYF.